Below are 31 T cell receptor beta chains sequenced from a single sample in a study of blood T cells in healthy people across ages. Combining a sample-barcoded 5' primer with a J-beta primer mix, a second PCR ran for roughly 7 to 11 cycles. TCRdb used MiXCR to reprocess the 5' RACE reads, holding one entry per CDR3 protein. The sample carries 890,000 or so distinct CDR3 sequences, approximately 67% recorded once. Input material: blood. These receptors originate from a man younger than 40 in good health.

This rearrangement joins TRBV28 to TRBJ2-5, with 14 bases lining up with TRBD2. This CDR3 contains 15 residues. Losses at the gene ends were 3 bases for V and 10 bases for J; bases not matched to a gene: 7. In germline, CDR1 is MDHEN, CDR2 SYDVKM. CDR3 amino acids: CASSFYRTSGGSQYF. As DNA, the CDR3 is TGTGCCAGCAGTTTTTATAGGACTAGCGGGGGGAGCCAGTACTTC. Full variable domain (remainder filled in from reference TRBV28 and TRBJ2-5): DVKVTQSSRYLVKRTGEKVFLECVQDMDHENMFWYRQDPGLGLRLIYFSYDVKMKEKGDIPEGYSVSREKKERFSLILESASTNQTSMYLCASSFYRTSGGSQYFGPGTRLLVL.

This chain uses TRBV6-2 or TRBV6-3 with TRBJ2-3; D not resolved. The V gene's germline CDR1 is MNHEY and CDR2 SVGEGT. Trimming removed 3 bases from V and 6 bases from J, with 13 bases in between. The CDR3 spans 14 residues. The CDR3 protein is CASSYSSESDTQYF. The CDR3 nucleotides read TGTGCCAGCAGTTATTCGTCGGAGAGCGATACGCAGTATTTT.

The chain joins TRBV12-3 or TRBV12-4 to TRBJ2-3; TRBD1 agrees at 9 bases. The CDR3 is made up of 15 amino acids. V shed 6 bases and J 2 bases; nucleotides not matched to a gene: 6. CDR3 coding DNA: TGTGCCAGCAGCTTAAGGACAGGGGCCACAGATACGCAGTATTTT. This translates into CASSLRTGATDTQYF.

The chain uses TRBV6-5 and TRBJ2-1; the D is unclear. Trimming shortened V by 1 base and J by 13 bases, and 8 bases separated the two germline ends. The germline gives CDR1 MNHEY, CDR2 SVGAGI. The CDR3 runs to 11 residues. CDR3 DNA: TGTGCCAGCAGTTACTTGGAGACCCAGTTCTTC. This encodes CASSYLETQFF.

The V call is TRBV20-1, the J call TRBJ2-7; 8 bases align to TRBD1. V shed 6 bases, J shed 0 bases, and the junction held 4 bases outside the gene matches. CDR1 is DFQATT and CDR2 is SNEGSKA in the germline V gene (reference sequence). The CDR3 covers 13 residues. CDR3 sequence (DNA): TGCAGTGCCCCGGGACAGGACTCCTACGAGCAGTACTTC. Residues: CSAPGQDSYEQYF.

The chain joins TRBV21-1 to TRBJ2-7. TRBV21-1 constitutes a pseudogene. This CDR3 is 13 amino acids long. CDR3 loop: CASSTTYSYEQYF. The CDR3, as DNA: TGTGCCAGCAGCACGACATACTCCTACGAGCAGTACTTC.

The V gene is TRBV20-1, the J gene TRBJ2-7; 7 bases match TRBD2. The better agreement between TRBJ2-5 and the DNA end casts doubt on the J call. Germline V gene sequence: CDR1 DFQATT, CDR2 SNEGSKA (reference sequence). CDR3 length equals 15 residues. The CDR3 nucleotides read TGCAGTGCTAGTCGGGTTTCGGGGGGAGGGGAGACCCAGTACTTC. This sequence encodes CSASRVSGGGETQYF.

The rearrangement uses TRBV6-1 and TRBJ2-3; TRBD2 matches at 13 bases. Germline CDR1 MNHNS, CDR2 SASEGT. V was pared by 6 bases and J by 2 bases, with 20 bases of the junction left unmatched. This CDR3 spans 21 amino acids. The CDR3 loop is CASRSDRGRTSGGQTTDTQYF. The CDR3 DNA reads as TGTGCCAGCAGGAGCGACAGGGGGCGGACTAGCGGGGGCCAAACCACAGATACGCAGTATTTT.

The table lists this clonotype with a count of one. This chain links TRBV27 with TRBJ2-4; 8 bases are shared with TRBD2. Judging by the DNA end, TRBJ2-7 fits better; the J call may be wrong. The CDR3 sequence is 14 residues long. Germline V gene lookup returns CDR1 MNHEY and CDR2 SMNVEV (reference sequence). CDR3 in amino acids: CASNSGGRSYEQYF. DNA of the CDR3: TGTGCCAGCAACAGCGGGGGAAGATCCTACGAGCAGTACTTC.

V is TRBV2 and J is TRBJ2-2; 9 positions match TRBD2. J gave up 2 bases and V 7 bases, and 5 bases lay outside the gene matches. The CDR3 length is 15 residues. In germline, CDR1 is SNHLY, CDR2 FYNNEI. CDR3 in amino acids: CASIASGVNTGELFF. CDR3 in DNA: TGTGCCAGCATCGCTAGCGGGGTAAACACCGGGGAGCTGTTTTTT. Full variable domain (rest looked up from reference TRBV2 and TRBJ2-2): EPEVTQTPSHQVTQMGQEVILRCVPISNHLYFYWYRQILGQKVEFLVSFYNNEISEKSEIFDDQFSVERPDGSNFTLKIRSTKLEDSAMYFCASIASGVNTGELFFGEGSRLTVL.

In its sample, this clonotype was seen a few times. V usage is TRBV6-2 or TRBV6-3 and J usage is TRBJ2-6; 8 bases align to TRBD1. The CDR3 loop spans 17 amino acids. V trimming: 5 bases; J trimming: 0 bases; junction bases outside the gene matches: 6. Looked up from germline, CDR1 is MNHEY and CDR2 is SVGEGT. This chain's CDR3 is CASSPTGGGSGANVLTF. CDR3 DNA: TGTGCCAGCAGTCCTACAGGGGGTGGCTCTGGGGCCAACGTCCTGACTTTC.

The gene calls are TRBV4-2 and TRBJ2-3; TRBD1 might be the D (5 bases). The ends were cut back, 8 bases at V and 1 base at J, with 13 bases in the middle. The germline CDR1 and CDR2 sequences are LGHNA and YNFKEQ. This CDR3 is built from 14 residues. CDR3 loop: CASSTIQGTDTQYF. The CDR3 DNA reads TGTGCCAGCTCCACAATACAGGGCACAGATACGCAGTATTTT.

The chain joins TRBV20-1 to TRBJ2-3; tentatively, D is TRBD2 (6 bases). Germline CDR1 is DFQATT and CDR2 is SNEGSKA (reference sequence). This CDR3 is 15 amino acids long. V lost 5 bases and J 2 bases, leaving 17 bases between the germline ends. The chain's CDR3 is CSAHPGGTITDTQYF. The CDR3 DNA reads as TGCAGTGCTCATCCCGGGGGAACTATCACAGATACGCAGTATTTT.

Note on this clonotype: A read error is possible here, since a much larger clone lies one base away. CDR3 coding DNA: TGTACCAGCAGTTTACTTGGGGAGACCCAGTACTTC. As protein: CTSSLLGETQYF. The genes are TRBV12-3 or TRBV12-4 and TRBJ2-5, with unresolved D. The CDR3 length is 12 residues.

This clonotype appeared a few times. The V call is TRBV4-3, the J call TRBJ2-7; D ambiguous. This CDR3 contains 13 residues. V lost 3 bases and J lost 3, with 9 bases in between. Germline CDR1 LGHNA, CDR2 YSLEER. Written as DNA, the CDR3 is TGCGCCAGCAGCCAGGAACGCTTCTACGAGCAGTACTTC. Translating it yields CASSQERFYEQYF.

This chain uses TRBV5-1 with TRBJ1-1; D is undetermined. Trimming removed 2 bases at V and 5 bases at J, with 10 bases between. The germline gives CDR1 SGHRS, CDR2 YFSETQ. The CDR3 runs to 13 residues. As DNA, the CDR3 is TGCGCCAGCAGCTTTGAGGGTAAGACTGAAGCTTTCTTT. Translation: CASSFEGKTEAFF.

This clonotype has more than one count but fewer than ten. The rearrangement joins TRBV7-2 to TRBJ1-5, with 8 bases aligning to TRBD1. This CDR3 region has 15 residues. J gave up 7 bases and V 1 base, and 6 bases lay outside the gene matches. CDR1 is SGHTA, CDR2 FQGNSA, per germline. DNA for the CDR3: TGTGCCAGCAGCTTAGGGGCAGGGGGCCGACAGCCCCAGCATTTT. Translation: CASSLGAGGRQPQHF.

This clonotype came up a few times. The rearrangement links TRBV12-3 or TRBV12-4 to TRBJ2-1, with 8 bases identical to TRBD2. The ends lost 2 bases at V and 7 bases at J; junction bases unmatched: 7. The CDR3 runs 15 residues. CDR3 amino acids: CASSLHGGAENEQFF. The DNA for the CDR3 is TGTGCCAGCAGTTTACACGGGGGGGCGGAGAATGAGCAGTTCTTC.

The sample holds a few counts of this clonotype. The J gene is TRBJ2-1, the V gene TRBV20-1; perhaps TRBD2 as D (5 bases). CDR3 size: 13 residues. Trimming stripped 0 bases from V and 3 bases from J, with 6 bases between. Germline lookup yields CDR1 DFQATT and CDR2 SNEGSKA (reference sequence). The CDR3 nucleotides read TGCAGTGCTAGAGATGGGAGCTACAATGAGCAGTTCTTC. Encoded protein: CSARDGSYNEQFF.

In the case of this clonotype: A much larger clone differs from this one at a single base, so this may be a read error. The chain joins TRBV5-4 to TRBJ2-7, with 7 positions matching TRBD2. V lost 3 bases, J lost 3 bases, and 3 bases stayed unmatched. Germline-derived CDR1 and CDR2 are SGHNT and YYREEE (reference sequence). The CDR3 is made up of 13 amino acids. CDR3 region: CASSWGGYYEQYF. Here the CDR3 DNA reads TGTGCCAGCAGCTGGGGGGGGTACTACGAGCAGTACTTC.

The gene calls are TRBV20-1 and TRBJ2-3; the D gene is possibly TRBD2 (5 bases). This CDR3 has 13 residues. The germline gives CDR1 DFQATT, CDR2 SNEGSKA (reference sequence). Trimming removed 1 base at V and 4 bases at J, with 9 bases between. This chain's CDR3 is CSARVTRADTQYF. CDR3 nucleotide sequence: TGCAGTGCTAGAGTGACGAGGGCAGATACGCAGTATTTT.

The chain is built from TRBV5-1 and TRBJ1-4, with unresolved D. Per germline, CDR1 SGHRS and CDR2 YFSETQ. V dropped 6 bases and J dropped 3 bases, with 15 bases sitting between them. The CDR3 contains 15 residues. CDR3 DNA: TGCGCCAGCAACTTCTTGGGGAGCGCTAATGAAAAACTGTTTTTT. Its protein product is CASNFLGSANEKLFF.

About this clonotype: One end of the junction is discordant with germline, which a read error may explain. The rearrangement links TRBV6-5 to TRBJ2-5; D may be TRBD2 (6 bases). Germline loops: CDR1 MNHEY, CDR2 SVGAGI. The CDR3 consists of 15 residues. CDR3 nucleotide sequence: TGTGCCAGCAGATACTTAGCGGAGGGCCCATGGGCGCAGTACTTC. Translated: CASRYLAEGPWAQYF.

The gene calls are TRBV4-3 and TRBJ2-1; 10 bases agree with TRBD1. Germline lookup yields CDR1 LGHNA and CDR2 YSLEER. V lost 3 bases and J lost 5; bases outside the gene matches: 13. The CDR3 sequence is 18 residues long. The CDR3 region has the DNA TGCGCCAGCAGCCATGACACACCGGGACAGGGGACCAACAATGAGCAGTTCTTC. It yields the protein CASSHDTPGQGTNNEQFF.

The V call is TRBV15, the J call TRBJ2-5; D not certain. Trimming took 6 bases from V and 5 from J, leaving 16 bases between them. CDR1 LNHNV and CDR2 YYDKDF come from the germline V gene (reference sequence). This CDR3 spans 14 amino acids. The CDR3, as DNA: TGTGCCACCAGACCCAGAGCGTCGGCGGAGACCCAGTACTTC. This codes for CATRPRASAETQYF. Filled out from reference TRBV15 and TRBJ2-5, the complete variable domain reads DAMVIQNPRYQVTQFGKPVTLSCSQTLNHNVMYWYQQKSSQAPKLLFHYYDKDFNNEADTPDNFQSRRPNTSFCFLDIRSPGLGDTAMYLCATRPRASAETQYFGPGTRLLVL.

The rearrangement links TRBV29-1 to TRBJ2-5; maybe TRBD1 (5 bases). Germline CDR1 SQVTM, CDR2 ANQGSEA. The CDR3 is made up of 13 amino acids. V was clipped by 0 bases and J by 4 bases, with 9 bases between them. The CDR3 is CSVEETGVETQYF. CDR3 DNA: TGCAGCGTTGAAGAAACAGGTGTAGAGACCCAGTACTTC.

The rearrangement joins TRBV3-1 to TRBJ1-1; possibly TRBD1 for D (5 bases). Germline CDR1 reads LGHDT; CDR2 reads YNNKEL (reference sequence). Trimming stripped 0 bases from V and 3 bases from J, with 14 bases between. This CDR3 spans 16 amino acids. The CDR3 here is CASSQDHPGTYTEAFF. The CDR3 bases are TGTGCCAGCAGCCAAGATCATCCAGGGACCTACACTGAAGCTTTCTTT.

This clonotype was counted many times. The chain joins TRBV9 to TRBJ2-1; TRBD1 agrees at 9 bases. The CDR3 consists of 13 residues. Losses at the gene ends were 7 bases for V and 7 bases for J; bases not matched to a gene: 6. Germline V CDR1 and CDR2: SGDLS, YYNGEE. CDR3 loop: CASGQGLGNEQFF. The CDR3 nucleotides are TGTGCCAGCGGACAGGGGTTAGGGAATGAGCAGTTCTTC.

The chain links TRBV9 to TRBJ2-3; tentatively, D is TRBD2 (7 bases). Germline lookup yields CDR1 SGDLS and CDR2 YYNGEE. Deletions cut 3 bases from V and 0 bases from J, with 14 bases between. The CDR3 length is 16 residues. DNA of the CDR3: TGTGCCAGCAGCGCCGGGGGGCCCACTAGCACAGATACGCAGTATTTT. Its translation: CASSAGGPTSTDTQYF.

This clonotype was detected only a few times. The V call is TRBV20-1, the J call TRBJ2-4, with D perhaps TRBD1 (6 bases). Between the trimmed V and J ends, which lost 0 bases and 6 bases, there was a span of 21 bases. The CDR3 loop spans 17 amino acids. Per the germline V gene, CDR1 is DFQATT and CDR2 is SNEGSKA (reference sequence). CDR3 region: CSARDIKGPGAGNIQYF. The CDR3 nucleotides read TGCAGTGCTAGAGATATTAAGGGGCCAGGGGCTGGAAACATTCAGTACTTC.

The V and J genes are TRBV4-1 and TRBJ2-1; 8 bases are shared with TRBD1. Germline V gives CDR1 MGHRA, CDR2 YSYEKL. The CDR3 consists of 15 residues. Trimming removed 0 bases from V and 8 bases from J; junction bases left unmatched: 6. Here the CDR3 DNA reads TGCGCCAGCAGCCAAGAGGGCAGGGGGCGCGATGAGCAGTTCTTC. Protein sequence: CASSQEGRGRDEQFF.